These T cell receptor beta chains were read from a single sample in a study of blood T cell repertoires in COVID-19. Only in-frame clones appear in the TCRdb table, and some are missing; sequencing was by immunoSEQ multiplex PCR. The sample holds 75,000 to 100,000 clones, 80% to 90% seen once. Sequenced material: peripheral blood. The receptors here all came from a woman of 80 years or more with acute or convalescent COVID-19. CDR3s include the opening cysteine and the closing phenylalanine or tryptophan. Each record gives: J gene, clone size, V gene, D gene, CDR3 protein, CDR3 DNA. A D gene is named only where the DNA matches it firmly. A clone size is listed for some rows: how often the clone was seen (once, few, many), or a class if it is expanded.

TRBJ2-5,NA,TRBV11-2,NA,CASSSVGRAETQYF,TGTGCCAGCAGCTCGGTAGGCAGGGCAGAGACCCAGTACTTC
TRBJ1-1,NA,TRBV5-1,TRBD1,CASSLGDRGNTEAFF,TGCGCCAGCAGCTTGGGGGACAGGGGGAACACTGAAGCTTTCTTT
TRBJ1-4,once,TRBV7-8,TRBD1,CASSLQTGGNEKLFF,TGTGCCAGCAGCCTCCAGACAGGGGGCAATGAAAAACTGTTTTTT
TRBJ2-5,NA,TRBV4-2,NA,CASSQESLGLHGETQYF,TGTGCCAGCAGCCAAGAGTCCCTTGGACTCCATGGGGAGACCCAGTACTTC
TRBJ2-6,NA,TRBV7-3,TRBD1,CASSPAGTGGFGGANVLTF,TGTGCCAGCAGCCCTGCTGGGACAGGGGGCTTCGGTGGGGCCAACGTCCTGACTTTC
TRBJ2-2,once,TRBV10-3,NA,CAISQEGVRTGELFF,TGTGCCATCAGTCAGGAGGGAGTGAGGACCGGGGAGCTGTTTTTT
TRBJ2-1,NA,TRBV27,TRBD2,CASRTPSGPRGAGEQFF,TGTGCCAGCAGGACTCCTAGCGGGCCCCGGGGAGCTGGTGAGCAGTTCTTC
TRBJ1-2,once,TRBV9,NA,CASSSETDRYGYTF,TGTGCCAGCAGCTCCGAAACTGATCGCTATGGCTACACCTTC
TRBJ1-2,once,TRBV23-1,NA,CASSHPDGVYGYTF,TGCGCCAGCAGTCACCCTGACGGAGTCTATGGCTACACCTTC
TRBJ1-5,once,TRBV19,TRBD1,CASTNGQGWGSNQPQHF,TGTGCCAGTACCAACGGACAGGGATGGGGTAGCAATCAGCCCCAGCATTTT
TRBJ2-1,NA,TRBV6-1,TRBD1,CASSGGTGTAWYNEQFF,TGTGCCAGCAGTGGCGGGACAGGGACGGCGTGGTACAATGAGCAGTTCTTC
TRBJ2-5,NA,TRBV5-1,TRBD2,CASSQQTSGGVETQYF,TGCGCCAGCAGCCAACAGACTAGCGGGGGGGTAGAGACCCAGTACTTC
TRBJ1-5,NA,TRBV7-9,NA,CASSPGEGRPMRDQPQHF,TGTGCCAGCAGCCCGGGGGAGGGGAGGCCAATGAGGGATCAGCCCCAGCATTTT
TRBJ1-5,NA,TRBV19,TRBD1,CASSTGQPNQPQHF,TGTGCCAGTAGTACGGGACAGCCCAATCAGCCCCAGCATTTT
TRBJ2-1,NA,TRBV19,NA,CASSMTAGRHPASYNEQFF,TGTGCCAGTAGTATGACGGCAGGGCGGCACCCTGCCTCCTACAATGAGCAGTTCTTC
TRBJ1-3,NA,TRBV7-2,NA,CASSLGLSGNTIYF,TGTGCCAGCAGCTTAGGGCTCTCTGGAAACACCATATATTTT
TRBJ2-7,many,TRBV5-5,NA,CASRTPHEQYF,TGTGCCAGCAGGACTCCCCACGAGCAGTACTTC
TRBJ2-3,NA,TRBV5-5,TRBD2,CASSIAGTRNADTQYF,TGTGCCAGCAGCATAGCCGGGACTAGAAATGCAGATACGCAGTATTTT
TRBJ1-2,NA,TRBV7-9,NA,CASSLGAGSNYGYTF,TGTGCCAGCAGCTTAGGAGCTGGTTCCAACTATGGCTACACCTTC
TRBJ2-2,once,TRBV5-4,NA,CASSLGVQGTGELFF,TGTGCCAGCAGCTTGGGCGTTCAGGGCACCGGGGAGCTGTTTTTT
TRBJ1-2,once,TRBV5-4,TRBD1,CASSSTKSTGVGYGYTF,TGTGCCAGCAGCTCCACTAAGTCGACAGGGGTCGGCTATGGCTACACCTTC
TRBJ1-1,NA,TRBV6-5,NA,CASILPGGQAFF,TGTGCCAGCATCCTACCCGGGGGTCAAGCTTTCTTT
TRBJ2-3,NA,TRBV5-5,TRBD1,CASSLLQGTADTQYF,TGTGCCAGCAGCTTGCTACAGGGGACGGCAGATACGCAGTATTTT
TRBJ2-5,NA,TRBV5-1,NA,CASSSSLGGVQETQYF,TGCGCCAGCAGCTCCTCTCTAGGGGGGGTTCAAGAGACCCAGTACTTC
TRBJ1-4,NA,TRBV2,TRBD1,CASSPTGANNEKLFF,TGTGCCAGCAGCCCGACAGGGGCTAATAATGAAAAACTGTTTTTT
TRBJ2-7,NA,TRBV9,TRBD2,CASGGSGTSGYEQYF,TGTGCCAGCGGAGGATCCGGGACTAGCGGATACGAGCAGTACTTC
TRBJ2-5,NA,TRBV19,NA,CASSIRGIGETQYF,TGTGCCAGTAGTATCAGGGGTATCGGCGAGACCCAGTACTTC
TRBJ2-1,NA,TRBV29-1,TRBD2,CSVDGLAGVSYNEQFF,TGCAGCGTGGATGGACTAGCGGGCGTATCCTACAATGAGCAGTTCTTC
TRBJ2-3,NA,TRBV7-8,NA,CASSYRPGGGGTDTQYF,TGTGCCAGCAGCTACCGACCTGGAGGAGGGGGCACAGATACGCAGTATTTT
TRBJ1-1,NA,TRBV5-6,TRBD1,CASSLMGGQGALNTEAFF,TGTGCCAGCAGCTTAATGGGCGGACAGGGGGCGTTGAACACTGAAGCTTTCTTT
TRBJ1-2,NA,TRBV3-1/TRBV3-2,TRBD1,CASSPGTVFGYTF,TGTGCCAGCAGCCCAGGGACAGTATTCGGCTACACCTTC
TRBJ2-2,NA,TRBV6-5,NA,CASSYSGGMSPGELFF,TGTGCCAGCAGTTACTCAGGCGGGATGTCCCCCGGGGAGCTGTTTTTT
TRBJ1-4,NA,TRBV19,TRBD1,CASSISGGAREKLFF,TGTGCCAGTAGTATATCAGGGGGCGCGCGTGAAAAACTGTTTTTT
TRBJ2-1,NA,TRBV18,TRBD2,CASSPLGGRAHEQFF,TGTGCCAGCTCACCACTTGGCGGGAGGGCCCATGAGCAGTTCTTC
TRBJ2-5,NA,TRBV5-1,TRBD2,CASSSRLAGPLETQYF,TGCGCCAGCAGCTCCCGACTAGCGGGCCCTTTAGAGACCCAGTACTTC
TRBJ1-4,NA,TRBV7-9,NA,CASSIQQPEKLFF,TGTGCCAGCAGCATACAACAGCCTGAAAAACTGTTTTTT
TRBJ1-3,NA,TRBV6-5,NA,CASSYLGGTGNTIYF,TGTGCCAGCAGTTACTTGGGGGGTACTGGAAACACCATATATTTT
TRBJ1-1,NA,TRBV15,NA,CATGRGNTEAFF,TGTGCCACCGGGCGGGGGAACACTGAAGCTTTCTTT
TRBJ1-6,NA,TRBV19,NA,CASTPSQRSPLHF,TGTGCCAGTACCCCAAGTCAGCGTTCACCCCTCCACTTT
TRBJ2-7,NA,TRBV5-6,NA,CASSREISYEQYF,TGTGCCAGCAGCCGGGAGATCTCCTACGAGCAGTACTTC
TRBJ1-2,NA,TRBV6-5,NA,CASNDGRAYGYTF,TGTGCCAGCAACGACGGCAGGGCTTATGGCTACACCTTC
TRBJ1-2,NA,TRBV10-2,TRBD1,CASSESRGAGGYTF,TGCGCCAGCAGTGAGTCCAGGGGGGCAGGTGGCTACACCTTC
TRBJ2-3,NA,TRBV14,NA,CASSQDPGTSTDTQYF,TGTGCCAGCAGCCAAGATCCGGGAACCAGCACAGATACGCAGTATTTT
TRBJ2-2,NA,TRBV18,TRBD1,CASSRTGTANTGELFF,TGTGCCAGCTCACGAACCGGGACAGCGAACACCGGGGAGCTGTTTTTT
TRBJ2-7,NA,TRBV5-5,NA,CASSPWRGPQGNEQYF,TGTGCCAGCAGCCCGTGGAGGGGGCCCCAGGGGAACGAGCAGTACTTC
TRBJ2-2,NA,TRBV19,TRBD2,CASSIGGGGAAAGELFF,TGTGCCAGTAGTATAGGCGGCGGGGGGGCAGCAGCCGGGGAGCTGTTTTTT
TRBJ1-5,NA,TRBV10-3,TRBD1,CAISETGELSQPQHF,TGTGCCATCAGTGAGACAGGGGAATTGAGTCAGCCCCAGCATTTT